The present entry profiles one T cell receptor (beta chain) with its context. The antigen remains undetermined. Time point of the sample: week 5, during vaccination. One vaccine dose held 300 ug of mutant IDH1 20-mer peptide and came with topical imiquimod. This sample was included in a study of a mutant IDH1 vaccine in newly diagnosed glioma. In the study overall: A 62.5% male, around 38% female split and a mean age of about 43 years characterized treated patients. It was radiotherapy, temozolomide, or both that patients received previously, with most receiving both. Study observations and caveats: Induction of immune responses by the vaccine occurred in about 93% of patients.

Sequenced by immunoSEQ multiplex PCR; TCRdb stores in-frame clones only, minus some. The profile shows approximately 76,000 clones, 75% to 95% of them singletons. The V segment lost 4 bases and the J segment 7 bases; nucleotides outside the gene matches: 6. This CDR3 region has 13 residues. The germline CDR1 and CDR2 sequences are SEHNR and FQNEAQ (reference sequence). This sequence was found in a woman in her fifties or sixties with glioma. The chain joins TRBV7-9 to TRBJ2-7, with 8 nucleotides matching TRBD1. Specimen: PBMCs, collected from a glioma patient whose treatment included an IDH1 peptide vaccine. The DNA for the CDR3 is TGTGCCAGCAGCTCCCCCGGACAGGGTGAGCAGTACTTC. This gives the protein CASSSPGQGEQYF.